The rows below give T cell receptor beta chains drawn from one sample of a study of T cells in Graves' hyperthyroidism and ophthalmopathy. MiXCR was run by TCRdb on the multiplex PCR reads, yielding one entry per CDR3 protein. The top ten clones hold 7.5% to 8.5% of a sample with about 540,000 distinct CDR3 sequences, about 45% of them seen once. Sequencing was done on a sample of peripheral blood or thyroid tissue (not recorded which). These receptors originate from a woman between 18 and 30 years old with Graves' hyperthyroidism. CDR3s leave out the opening cysteine and the closing phenylalanine or tryptophan. Fields, in order: CDR3 length, J gene, V gene, CDR3 protein.

cdr3_length: 14
j_call: TRBJ2-7
v_call: TRBV4-2
cdr3_aa: ASSLVWAGGAYEQY

cdr3_length: 12
j_call: TRBJ2-7
v_call: TRBV7-9
cdr3_aa: ASSSDRDSYEQY

cdr3_length: 10
j_call: TRBJ1-2
v_call: TRBV24-1
cdr3_aa: ATSDSFFGYT

cdr3_length: 16
j_call: TRBJ2-1
v_call: TRBV20-1
cdr3_aa: SARPNGLAGESYNEQF

cdr3_length: 13
j_call: TRBJ1-2
v_call: TRBV7-2
cdr3_aa: ASRHVGTGAKGYT

cdr3_length: 8
j_call: TRBJ1-2
v_call: TRBV11-2
cdr3_aa: ASALCGYT

cdr3_length: 14
j_call: TRBJ2-2
v_call: TRBV7-3
cdr3_aa: ASSSPGQTGTGELF

cdr3_length: 14
j_call: TRBJ1-1
v_call: TRBV7-2
cdr3_aa: ASSLDGPPLNTEAF

cdr3_length: 12
j_call: TRBJ2-7
v_call: TRBV7-6
cdr3_aa: ASSSAGLSYEQY

cdr3_length: 11
j_call: TRBJ1-5
v_call: TRBV12-3/TRBV12-4
cdr3_aa: ASSPGWNQPQH

cdr3_length: 14
j_call: TRBJ2-2
v_call: TRBV15
cdr3_aa: ATSSEDGGRTGELF

cdr3_length: 11
j_call: TRBJ2-5
v_call: TRBV29-1
cdr3_aa: SALSGGAETQY

cdr3_length: 13
j_call: TRBJ1-1
v_call: TRBV27
cdr3_aa: ASRLRTASPTEAF

cdr3_length: 14
j_call: TRBJ2-1
v_call: TRBV15
cdr3_aa: ATSARLAGGGNEQF

cdr3_length: 10
j_call: TRBJ1-5
v_call: TRBV20-1
cdr3_aa: SAVDSNQPQH

cdr3_length: 14
j_call: TRBJ2-2
v_call: TRBV7-3
cdr3_aa: ASSLLAGGQTGELF

cdr3_length: 11
j_call: TRBJ1-6
v_call: TRBV2
cdr3_aa: ASSEGETSPLH

cdr3_length: 13
j_call: TRBJ1-2
v_call: TRBV20-1
cdr3_aa: SAGGEGGDSYGYT

cdr3_length: 13
j_call: TRBJ1-5
v_call: TRBV12-3/TRBV12-4
cdr3_aa: ASSPGQGAGQPQH

cdr3_length: 15
j_call: TRBJ2-5
v_call: TRBV5-1
cdr3_aa: ASSPGLGIGGVGTQY

cdr3_length: 11
j_call: TRBJ1-2
v_call: TRBV29-1
cdr3_aa: SARQGFNYGYT

cdr3_length: 11
j_call: TRBJ1-1
v_call: TRBV6-5
cdr3_aa: ASSYKIEGRTF

cdr3_length: 11
j_call: TRBJ2-1
v_call: TRBV19
cdr3_aa: ASSSEGLNEQF

cdr3_length: 8
j_call: TRBJ2-5
v_call: TRBV4-3
cdr3_aa: ASSRNPQY

cdr3_length: 13
j_call: TRBJ2-5
v_call: TRBV15
cdr3_aa: ATSRARTGQETQY

cdr3_length: 14
j_call: TRBJ1-1
v_call: TRBV7-4
cdr3_aa: ASSLFRGARDTEAF

cdr3_length: 9
j_call: TRBJ1-5
v_call: TRBV20-1
cdr3_aa: SAILGETQH

cdr3_length: 12
j_call: TRBJ2-7
v_call: TRBV12-3/TRBV12-4
cdr3_aa: ASSLLGAHYEQY